Listed here are 2 T cell receptor beta chains from one sample, sequenced in a study of blood T cell repertoires in COVID-19. Repertoires were generated with immunoSEQ multiplex PCR, while TCRdb's copy carries only in-frame clones and drops some. The sample records 100,000 to 150,000 clones, approximately 80% being singletons. Material: peripheral blood. These receptors all come from a human donor in a cohort sampled during active COVID-19.

This clone showed up just a few times. The chain combines TRBV27 with TRBJ2-4; 8 bases agree with TRBD2. The CDR3 is 15 residues long. From germline, CDR1 is MNHEY and CDR2 SMNVEV (reference sequence). The V gene end was trimmed by 4 bases and the J gene end by 1 base; junction bases not matched to a gene: 3. The CDR3: CASSSGGPAKNIQYF. For the CDR3, the DNA is TGTGCCAGCAGTTCGGGGGGGCCCGCCAAAAACATTCAGTACTTC.

The gene calls are TRBV30 and TRBJ2-3, with a possible D match to TRBD2 (6 bases). Germline CDR1 is GTSNPN and CDR2 is SVGIG (reference sequence). This CDR3 has 13 amino acids. Deletions cut 8 bases from V and 0 bases from J, with 12 bases between. CDR3 DNA sequence: TGTGCCGGGGATGGGACTAGCACAGATACGCAGTATTTT. Encoded protein: CAGDGTSTDTQYF. The variable domain in full, with the rest retrieved from reference TRBV30 and TRBJ2-3, is SQTIHQWPATLVQPVGSPLSLECTVEGTSNPNLYWYRQAAGRGLQLLFYSVGIGQISSEVPQNLSASRPQDRQFILSSKKLLLSDSGFYLCAGDGTSTDTQYFGPGTRLTVL.